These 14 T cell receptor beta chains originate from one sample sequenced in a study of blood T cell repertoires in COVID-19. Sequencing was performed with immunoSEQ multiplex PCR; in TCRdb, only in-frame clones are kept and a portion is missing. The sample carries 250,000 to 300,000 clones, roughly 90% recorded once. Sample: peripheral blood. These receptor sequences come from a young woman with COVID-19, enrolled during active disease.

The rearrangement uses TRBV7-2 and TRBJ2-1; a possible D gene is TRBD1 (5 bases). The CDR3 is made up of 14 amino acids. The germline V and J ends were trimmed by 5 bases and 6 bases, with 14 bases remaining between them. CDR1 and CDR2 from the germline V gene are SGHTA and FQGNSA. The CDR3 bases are TGTGCCAGCAGCCCTCGACCCGACAGCAATGAGCAGTTCTTC. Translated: CASSPRPDSNEQFF. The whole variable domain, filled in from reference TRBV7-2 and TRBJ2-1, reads GAGVSQSPSNKVTEKGKDVELRCDPISGHTALYWYRQSLGQGLEFLIYFQGNSAPDKSGLPSDRFSAERTGGSVSTLTIQRTQQEDSAVYLCASSPRPDSNEQFFGPGTRLTVL.

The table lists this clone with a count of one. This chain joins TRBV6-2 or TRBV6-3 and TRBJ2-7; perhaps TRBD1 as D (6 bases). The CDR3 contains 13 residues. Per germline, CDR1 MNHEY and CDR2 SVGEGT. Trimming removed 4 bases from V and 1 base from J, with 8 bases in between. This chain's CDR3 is CASSSGHSYEQYF. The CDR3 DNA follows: TGTGCCAGCAGTTCGGGACATTCCTACGAGCAGTACTTC.

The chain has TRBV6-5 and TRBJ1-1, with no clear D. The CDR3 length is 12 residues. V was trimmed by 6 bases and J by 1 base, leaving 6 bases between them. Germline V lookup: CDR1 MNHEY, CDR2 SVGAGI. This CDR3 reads CASRKPNTEAFF. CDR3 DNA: TGTGCCAGCAGGAAGCCGAACACTGAAGCTTTCTTT.

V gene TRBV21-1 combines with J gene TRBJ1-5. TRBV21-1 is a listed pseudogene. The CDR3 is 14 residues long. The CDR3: CASHGGVSNQPQHF. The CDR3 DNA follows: TGTGCCAGCCACGGGGGAGTAAGTAATCAGCCCCAGCATTTT.

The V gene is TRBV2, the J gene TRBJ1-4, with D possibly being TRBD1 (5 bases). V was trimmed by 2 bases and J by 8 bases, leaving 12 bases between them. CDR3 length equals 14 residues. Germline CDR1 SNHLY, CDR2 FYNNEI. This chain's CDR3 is CASSEMETDEKLFF. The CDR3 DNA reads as TGTGCCAGCAGTGAAATGGAGACAGACGAAAAACTGTTTTTT.

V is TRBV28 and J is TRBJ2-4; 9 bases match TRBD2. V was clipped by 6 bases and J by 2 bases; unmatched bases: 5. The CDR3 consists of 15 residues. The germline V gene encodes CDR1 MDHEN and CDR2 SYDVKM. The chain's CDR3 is CASSQSGRTKNIQYF. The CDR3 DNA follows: TGTGCCAGCAGCCAGAGCGGGAGGACCAAAAACATTCAGTACTTC. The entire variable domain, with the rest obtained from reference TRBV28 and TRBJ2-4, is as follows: DVKVTQSSRYLVKRTGEKVFLECVQDMDHENMFWYRQDPGLGLRLIYFSYDVKMKEKGDIPEGYSVSREKKERFSLILESASTNQTSMYLCASSQSGRTKNIQYFGAGTRLSVL.

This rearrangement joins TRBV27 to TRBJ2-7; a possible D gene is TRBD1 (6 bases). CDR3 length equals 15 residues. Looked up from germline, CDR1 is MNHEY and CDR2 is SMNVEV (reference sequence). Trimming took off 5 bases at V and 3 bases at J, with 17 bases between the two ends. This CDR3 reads CASSIAGVPIYEQYF. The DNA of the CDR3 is TGTGCCAGCAGTATAGCAGGGGTCCCAATCTACGAGCAGTACTTC.

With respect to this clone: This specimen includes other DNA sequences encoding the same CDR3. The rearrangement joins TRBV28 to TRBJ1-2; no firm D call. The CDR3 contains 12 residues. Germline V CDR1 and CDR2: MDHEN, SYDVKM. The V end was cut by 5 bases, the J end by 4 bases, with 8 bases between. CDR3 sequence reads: CASSPGGYGYTF. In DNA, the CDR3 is TGTGCCAGCAGTCCGGGAGGCTATGGCTACACCTTC.

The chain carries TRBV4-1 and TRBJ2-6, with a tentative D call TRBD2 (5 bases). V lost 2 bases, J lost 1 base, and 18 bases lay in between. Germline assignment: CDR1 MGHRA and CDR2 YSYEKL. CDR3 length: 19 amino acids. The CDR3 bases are TGCGCCAGCAGCCAACCCGGGGTAGGGTTAAGTTCTGGGGCCAACGTCCTGACTTTC. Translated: CASSQPGVGLSSGANVLTF.

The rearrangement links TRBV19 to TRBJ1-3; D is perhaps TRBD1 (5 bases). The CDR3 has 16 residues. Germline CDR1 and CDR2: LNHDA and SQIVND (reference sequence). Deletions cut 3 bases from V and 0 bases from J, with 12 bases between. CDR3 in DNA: TGTGCCAGTAGTATGGGCAGGGCCATCTCTGGAAACACCATATATTTT. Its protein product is CASSMGRAISGNTIYF.

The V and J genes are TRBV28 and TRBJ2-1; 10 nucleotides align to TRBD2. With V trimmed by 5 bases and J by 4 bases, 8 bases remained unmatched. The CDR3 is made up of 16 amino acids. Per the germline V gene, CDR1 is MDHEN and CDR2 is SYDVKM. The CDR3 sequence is CASSRVAGGVYNEQFF. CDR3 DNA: TGTGCCAGCAGTCGAGTAGCGGGAGGCGTTTACAATGAGCAGTTCTTC. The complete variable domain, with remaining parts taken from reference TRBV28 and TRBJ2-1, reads DVKVTQSSRYLVKRTGEKVFLECVQDMDHENMFWYRQDPGLGLRLIYFSYDVKMKEKGDIPEGYSVSREKKERFSLILESASTNQTSMYLCASSRVAGGVYNEQFFGPGTRLTVL.

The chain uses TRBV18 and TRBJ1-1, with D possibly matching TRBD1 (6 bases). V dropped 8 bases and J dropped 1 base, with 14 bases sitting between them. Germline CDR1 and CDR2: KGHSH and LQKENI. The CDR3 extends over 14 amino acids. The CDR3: CASQKQGTNTEAFF. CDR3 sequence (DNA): TGTGCCAGCCAAAAACAGGGTACGAACACTGAAGCTTTCTTT.

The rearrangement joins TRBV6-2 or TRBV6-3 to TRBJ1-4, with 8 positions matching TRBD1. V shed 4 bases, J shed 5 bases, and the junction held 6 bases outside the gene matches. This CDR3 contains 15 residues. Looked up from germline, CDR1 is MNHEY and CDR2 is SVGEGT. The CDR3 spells CASSSPDRGNEKLFF. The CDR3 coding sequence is TGTGCCAGCAGTTCCCCCGACAGGGGAAATGAAAAACTGTTTTTT.

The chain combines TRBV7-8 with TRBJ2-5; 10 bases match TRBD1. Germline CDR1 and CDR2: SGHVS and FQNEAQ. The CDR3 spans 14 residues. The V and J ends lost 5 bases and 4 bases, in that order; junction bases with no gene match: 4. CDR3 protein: CASSPDRGRETQYF. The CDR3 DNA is TGTGCCAGCAGCCCCGACAGGGGGCGAGAGACCCAGTACTTC.